The rows below give T cell receptor beta chains drawn from one sample of a study of molecular identifiers for immune sequencing clone quantification. TCRdb reprocessed the PCR reads with MiXCR, giving one entry per CDR3 protein. The sample consists of under 600,000 distinct CDR3 sequences, approximately 25% of them appearing once. Sequenced input: naive CD8+ T cells from blood, with Jurkat cell RNA spiked in. These receptors originate from a human donor in good health. Some libraries in this study had Jurkat cell RNA spiked in. Both conserved end residues are part of each CDR3. Fields, in order: clone size, J gene, V gene, D gene, CDR3 DNA, CDR3 protein. The D gene is left open where the match is weak. Clone sizes are given selectively: once, few, many, or a class where the clone is expanded.

size: many; J: TRBJ1-4; V: TRBV6-2/TRBV6-3; D: .; DNA: TGTGCCAGCAGTTACGGGACGACAACTAATGAAAAACTGTTTTTT; CDR3: CASSYGTTTNEKLFF
size: many; J: TRBJ2-3; V: TRBV5-1; D: .; DNA: TGCGCCAGCAGCGGCGAAGGCGGGGAGTTCACAGATACGCAGTATTTT; CDR3: CASSGEGGEFTDTQYF
size: .; J: TRBJ2-1; V: TRBV11-2; D: TRBD2; DNA: TGTGCCAGCAGACCCACCGGGACTAGCGCTAACAATGAGCAGTTCTTC; CDR3: CASRPTGTSANNEQFF
size: .; J: TRBJ2-7; V: TRBV11-1; D: .; DNA: TGTGCCAGCAGCTTATACTCCGGACAATACTACGAGCAGTACTTC; CDR3: CASSLYSGQYYEQYF
size: many; J: TRBJ2-3; V: TRBV29-1; D: .; DNA: TGCAGCGTTGAAGGATCTCGGGCAACAAGCACAGATACGCAGTATTTT; CDR3: CSVEGSRATSTDTQYF
size: .; J: TRBJ2-3; V: TRBV6-1; D: TRBD1; DNA: TGTGCCAGCCAACAGGGGTGGGAATGGCTAGGGAGCACAGATACGCAGTATTTT; CDR3: CASQQGWEWLGSTDTQYF
size: few; J: TRBJ1-4; V: TRBV13; D: .; DNA: TGTGCCGTCCCTGGGCCTAATGAAAAACTGCTTTTT; CDR3: CAVPGPNEKLLF
size: many; J: TRBJ2-6; V: TRBV4-1; D: .; DNA: TGCGCCAGCAGCCAAGATCCAGGGATCTCTGGGGCCAACGTCCTGACTTTC; CDR3: CASSQDPGISGANVLTF
size: many; J: TRBJ1-3; V: TRBV5-4; D: .; DNA: TGTGCCAGCAGCTTGGCCGGCAGCTCTGGAAACACCATATATTTT; CDR3: CASSLAGSSGNTIYF
size: .; J: TRBJ2-7; V: TRBV12-3/TRBV12-4; D: TRBD1; DNA: TGTGCCAGCAGAAAACGGACAGGGGTCGACGAGCAGTACTTC; CDR3: CASRKRTGVDEQYF
size: many; J: TRBJ2-7; V: TRBV27; D: TRBD2; DNA: TGTGCCAGCAGAGTAACTAGCGGGGCCTACGAGCAGTACTTC; CDR3: CASRVTSGAYEQYF
size: .; J: TRBJ2-7; V: TRBV4-3; D: .; DNA: TGCGCCAGCAGCCAGGACAGCCACTCCTACGAGCAGTACTTC; CDR3: CASSQDSHSYEQYF
size: few; J: TRBJ2-7; V: TRBV20-1; D: .; DNA: TGCAGTGCTAGAAACACGCTTAATTACGAGCAGTACTTC; CDR3: CSARNTLNYEQYF
size: .; J: TRBJ1-3; V: TRBV7-2; D: TRBD1; DNA: TGTGCCAGCAGCTCCGGACAGGGCACAGTCTCTGGAAACACCATATATTTT; CDR3: CASSSGQGTVSGNTIYF
size: few; J: TRBJ2-4; V: TRBV23-1; D: .; DNA: TGCGCCAGCAGTCAGCGGGACAGCCGAAGACTAGCCAAAAACATTCAGTACTTC; CDR3: CASSQRDSRRLAKNIQYF
size: many; J: TRBJ2-3; V: TRBV29-1; D: .; DNA: TGCAGCGCGGGGGAGTTCGATACGCAGTATTTT; CDR3: CSAGEFDTQYF
size: many; J: TRBJ2-1; V: TRBV2; D: TRBD1; DNA: TGTGCCAGCAGTGGACCGGGACAGGAGGTATGGGATGAGCAGTTCTTC; CDR3: CASSGPGQEVWDEQFF
size: .; J: TRBJ2-5; V: TRBV12-3/TRBV12-4; D: TRBD1; DNA: TGTGCCGGCAGTCCCTCTTGGGACAGGTCAGAAGAGAGGCAGTACTTC; CDR3: CAGSPSWDRSEERQYF
size: many; J: TRBJ2-2; V: TRBV20-1; D: .; DNA: TGCAGTGCTAGAGACCACAAGACCGGGGAGCTGTTTTTT; CDR3: CSARDHKTGELFF
size: many; J: TRBJ2-3; V: TRBV20-1; D: TRBD2; DNA: TGCAGTGCTAGAGGGTATAGCGGGACATCGTTAGATACGCAGTATTTT; CDR3: CSARGYSGTSLDTQYF
size: many; J: TRBJ1-6; V: TRBV20-1; D: TRBD1; DNA: TGCAGTGCTAGTACAGGGGACCCATTAACCTATAATTCACCCCTCCACTTT; CDR3: CSASTGDPLTYNSPLHF
size: .; J: TRBJ1-5; V: TRBV6-2/TRBV6-3; D: .; DNA: TGTGCCAGCAGGACCCTGAGGCAGGGACTTAGTCAGCCCCAGCATTTT; CDR3: CASRTLRQGLSQPQHF